Presented here are 24 T cell receptor beta chains from one specimen sequenced in a study of blood T cell repertoires in COVID-19. TCRdb keeps only in-frame clones here, not all; method: immunoSEQ multiplex PCR. The repertoire includes 300,000 to 350,000 clones, roughly 89% of them detected once, and around 8.9% sits in the top ten. Sequenced: peripheral blood. The receptors shown here come from a man aged 30 to 39 with COVID-19, enrolled during active disease.

DNA for the CDR3: TGTGCCAGCCGCCCCGGAGGGAACGGAAACACCATATATTTT. This gives the protein CASRPGGNGNTIYF. The rearrangement uses TRBV2 and TRBJ1-3; D remains ambiguous. CDR3 length equals 14 residues. Trimming stripped 8 bases from V and 4 bases from J, with 15 bases between. Germline CDR1 SNHLY, CDR2 FYNNEI. Full variable domain (rest looked up from reference TRBV2 and TRBJ1-3): EPEVTQTPSHQVTQMGQEVILRCVPISNHLYFYWYRQILGQKVEFLVSFYNNEISEKSEIFDDQFSVERPDGSNFTLKIRSTKLEDSAMYFCASRPGGNGNTIYFGEGSWLTVV.

V is TRBV18 and J is TRBJ1-4; D gene uncertain. The V gene's germline CDR1 is KGHSH and CDR2 LQKENI. CDR3 length: 14 residues. Trimming cost V 3 bases and J 5 bases, with 10 bases left between them. The CDR3 DNA sequence: TGTGCCAGCTCACCTGGGCAGGCAAATGAAAAACTGTTTTTT. It yields the protein CASSPGQANEKLFF.

This clone has just a few counts. The chain combines TRBV28 with TRBJ2-5, with D tentatively TRBD2 (6 bases). The CDR3 spans 12 residues. Trimming shortened V by 6 bases and J by 5 bases, and 10 bases separated the two germline ends. Looked up from germline, CDR1 is MDHEN and CDR2 is SYDVKM. The CDR3 is CASSPLAETQYF. The DNA for the CDR3 is TGTGCCAGCAGCCCCCTAGCGGAGACCCAGTACTTC.

This chain joins TRBV13 and TRBJ1-2; TRBD1 matches 7 bases. The CDR3 contains 13 residues. From germline, CDR1 is PRHDT and CDR2 FYEKMQ (reference sequence). Trimming cost V 5 bases and J 4 bases; bases outside gene matches: 4. In DNA form, the CDR3 reads TGTGCCAGCAGCGTACAGGGGAGCTATGGCTACACCTTC. Translated, it gives CASSVQGSYGYTF. Variable domain in full (rest from reference TRBV13 and TRBJ1-2): AAGVIQSPRHLIKEKRETATLKCYPIPRHDTVYWYQQGPGQDPQFLISFYEKMQSDKGSIPDRFSAQQFSDYHSELNMSSLELGDSALYFCASSVQGSYGYTFGSGTRLTVV.

This clone has a handful of counts. The chain links TRBV6-1 to TRBJ1-6, with D perhaps matching TRBD1 (5 bases). The CDR3 runs 15 residues. The V end lost 0 bases, the J end lost 7 bases, and 10 bases lay between the germline ends. CDR1 is MNHNS and CDR2 is SASEGT in the germline V gene. CDR3 amino acids: CASSEAGRGNSPLHF. The CDR3 DNA reads as TGTGCCAGCAGTGAAGCGGGCCGGGGGAATTCACCCCTCCACTTT.

The J gene is TRBJ1-2, the V gene TRBV7-2; D perhaps matches TRBD1 (6 bases). Trimming removed 2 bases at V and 6 bases at J, with 10 bases between. The germline CDR1 and CDR2 sequences are SGHTA and FQGNSA. The CDR3 totals 13 residues. The CDR3 DNA reads as TGTGCCAGCAGCTTAAACAGGGTGAATGGCTACACCTTC. Its translation is CASSLNRVNGYTF. Supplemented by reference TRBV7-2 and TRBJ1-2, the full variable domain reads GAGVSQSPSNKVTEKGKDVELRCDPISGHTALYWYRQSLGQGLEFLIYFQGNSAPDKSGLPSDRFSAERTGGSVSTLTIQRTQQEDSAVYLCASSLNRVNGYTFGSGTRLTVV.

The chain employs TRBV6-5 and TRBJ2-1, with TRBD2 identical over 12 bases. Germline V lookup: CDR1 MNHEY, CDR2 SVGAGI. The junction had 3 bases not matched to a gene; V was cut back by 5 bases and J by 4 bases. The CDR3 is made up of 15 amino acids. The DNA for the CDR3 is TGTGCCAGCAGTCGACTAGCGGGGGCGTACAATGAGCAGTTCTTC. Translation gives CASSRLAGAYNEQFF.

This sequence joins TRBV5-1 and TRBJ2-6, with 9 bases matching TRBD1. V gave up 0 bases and J gave up 11 bases; unmatched junction bases: 0. Germline V gene data show CDR1 as SGHRS and CDR2 as YFSETQ. This CDR3 region has 13 residues. The CDR3 reads CASSLGQGDVLTF. As DNA, the CDR3 is TGCGCCAGCAGCTTGGGACAGGGGGACGTCCTGACTTTC.

The chain carries TRBV27 and TRBJ1-2; tentatively, D is TRBD1 (5 bases). CDR3 size: 13 residues. V shed 8 bases and J shed 4 bases, with 14 bases lying between them. Per germline, CDR1 MNHEY and CDR2 SMNVEV (reference sequence). DNA of the CDR3: TGTGCCAGCGCAGACAGCGCGTTCTATGGCTACACCTTC. It is translated as CASADSAFYGYTF.

V and J are TRBV3-1 (or the pseudogene TRBV3-2) and TRBJ2-7; 9 nucleotides match TRBD1. Germline V lookup: CDR1 LGHDT, CDR2 YNNKEL (reference sequence). This CDR3 has 16 amino acids. The trim removed 0 bases at V and 5 bases at J, leaving 8 bases unmatched. In DNA, the CDR3 is TGTGCCAGCAGCCAAGACAGCCGGACAGGGGTCCACGAGCAGTACTTC. Translating gives CASSQDSRTGVHEQYF.

This chain connects TRBV2 to TRBJ2-2; 12 nucleotides line up with TRBD2. Germline V gene sequence: CDR1 SNHLY, CDR2 FYNNEI. The junction had 8 bases not matched to a gene; V was cut back by 3 bases and J by 6 bases. The CDR3 contains 17 residues. This chain's CDR3 is CASSDDIGLAGPGELFF. In DNA form, the CDR3 reads TGTGCCAGCAGTGATGATATTGGACTAGCGGGGCCCGGGGAGCTGTTTTTT.

The chain uses TRBV25-1 and TRBJ2-7; TRBD2 is a possible D gene (5 bases). This CDR3 has 15 residues. Germline CDR1 and CDR2: MGHDK and SYGVNS. The germline V and J ends were trimmed by 3 bases and 0 bases, with 12 bases remaining between them. The CDR3 protein is CASSDVEGLSYEQYF. DNA of the CDR3: TGTGCCAGCAGTGACGTTGAAGGACTCTCCTACGAGCAGTACTTC.

The chain carries TRBV3-1 (or the pseudogene TRBV3-2) and TRBJ1-2; D not resolved. Trimming removed 3 bases at V and 3 bases at J, with 17 bases between. This CDR3 spans 16 amino acids. CDR1 LGHDT and CDR2 YNNKEL come from the germline V gene (reference sequence). CDR3 amino acids: CASSQTPDNGYYGYTF. The CDR3 region has the DNA TGTGCCAGCAGCCAGACCCCCGACAACGGATACTATGGCTACACCTTC.

The chain uses TRBV6-5 and TRBJ2-1; 10 positions agree with TRBD2. With V trimmed by 6 bases and J by 12 bases, 14 bases remained unmatched. CDR1 and CDR2 (germline): MNHEY, SVGAGI. There are 15 residues in the CDR3. The CDR3 DNA is TGTGCCAGCAGCCGGGCTAGCGGGAGCTTCGCTTCGCAGTTCTTC. This translates into CASSRASGSFASQFF.

V and J are TRBV4-2 and TRBJ2-5, with TRBD2 matching 8 bases. Germline loops: CDR1 LGHNA, CDR2 YNFKEQ. After removal of 3 bases from V and 4 bases from J, the junction contained 10 bases not matched to a gene. The CDR3 is made up of 16 amino acids. CDR3 loop: CASSHSGGASRETQYF. The CDR3 DNA is TGTGCCAGCAGCCATTCCGGGGGGGCCAGTAGAGAGACCCAGTACTTC.

This chain connects TRBV7-9 to TRBJ2-5, with TRBD2 matching 8 bases. Per the germline V gene, CDR1 is SEHNR and CDR2 is FQNEAQ (reference sequence). This CDR3 comprises 16 residues. The V segment lost 1 base and the J segment 4 bases; nucleotides outside the gene matches: 8. CDR3 DNA sequence: TGTGCCAGCAGCTTAGGGGACGGGGGGGCAGGAGAGACCCAGTACTTC. This gives the protein CASSLGDGGAGETQYF.

This chain joins TRBV12-3 or TRBV12-4 and TRBJ1-4; 9 bases line up with TRBD1. Germline trimming cut 6 bases from V and 7 bases from J; bases unmatched to any gene: 3. The CDR3 is made up of 13 amino acids. CDR3 sequence (DNA): TGTGCCAGCAGGGGACAGGGAATTGAAAAACTGTTTTTT. Its protein is CASRGQGIEKLFF.

V and J are TRBV27 and TRBJ1-4; a weak D match, TRBD1 (5 bases). The CDR3 consists of 14 residues. Trimming took 6 bases from V and 1 from J, leaving 9 bases between them. CDR1 MNHEY and CDR2 SMNVEV come from the germline V gene (reference sequence). CDR3 sequence: CASSKGETNEKLFF. The CDR3 coding sequence is TGTGCCAGCAGCAAAGGGGAAACTAATGAAAAACTGTTTTTT. The variable domain in full, with the rest retrieved from reference TRBV27 and TRBJ1-4, is EAQVTQNPRYLITVTGKKLTVTCSQNMNHEYMSWYRQDPGLGLRQIYYSMNVEVTDKGDVPEGYKVSRKEKRNFPLILESPSPNQTSLYFCASSKGETNEKLFFGSGTQLSVL.

In nucleotides, the CDR3 is TGTGCCAGCAGCTCCGGGACAGGGGCCTACAATGAGCAGTTCTTC. The encoded protein is CASSSGTGAYNEQFF. The chain has TRBV7-7 and TRBJ2-1; 10 bases are shared with TRBD1. The CDR3 length is 15 residues. J gave up 2 bases and V 4 bases, and 2 bases lay outside the gene matches. Per germline, CDR1 SSHAT and CDR2 FNYEAQ (reference sequence).

V and J are TRBV9 and TRBJ2-7; no definite D call. CDR1 SGDLS and CDR2 YYNGEE come from the germline V gene. V lost 0 bases and J lost 2, with 9 bases in between. The CDR3 totals 14 residues. The CDR3 reads CASSVGPSTYEQYF. The CDR3 region has the DNA TGTGCCAGCAGCGTAGGTCCATCCACCTACGAGCAGTACTTC.

The V and J genes are TRBV18 and TRBJ2-7, with TRBD1 matching 8 bases. There are 16 residues in the CDR3. CDR1 is KGHSH, CDR2 LQKENI, per germline. The V and J ends lost 6 bases and 2 bases, in that order; junction bases with no gene match: 12. In nucleotides, the CDR3 is TGTGCCAGCTCCCCCCCTCACGCAGGGGGCGCCTACGAGCAGTACTTC. Its protein product is CASSPPHAGGAYEQYF.

V and J are TRBV13 and TRBJ2-7; 9 bases match TRBD1. The ends lost 4 bases at V and 3 bases at J; junction bases unmatched: 10. This CDR3 has 16 residues. Looked up from germline, CDR1 is PRHDT and CDR2 is FYEKMQ (reference sequence). CDR3 sequence (DNA): TGTGCCAGCAGCTCAATGGGACAGGGAAAGTTCTACGAGCAGTACTTC. Its protein is CASSSMGQGKFYEQYF.

The rearrangement links TRBV10-3 to TRBJ2-6, with 8 positions matching TRBD1. CDR3 size: 19 residues. With 3 bases clipped from V and 0 bases from J, the junction kept 10 bases outside the gene matches. Germline lookup yields CDR1 ENHRY and CDR2 SYGVKD. The CDR3 is CAISDWGQELLSGANVLTF. CDR3 in DNA: TGTGCCATCAGTGACTGGGGACAGGAGTTACTCTCTGGGGCCAACGTCCTGACTTTC.

Details on this clone: This CDR3 is also generated by other DNA sequences in the sample. This chain uses TRBV5-1 with TRBJ2-3, with D possibly TRBD1 on 6 matching bases. Trimming cost V 4 bases and J 1 base, with 10 bases left between them. CDR3 length: 14 residues. Germline lookup yields CDR1 SGHRS and CDR2 YFSETQ. The CDR3, as DNA: TGCGCCAGCAGCCTCCGGACAGGCACAGATACGCAGTATTTT. Amino acid sequence: CASSLRTGTDTQYF.